This TCR beta chain is from a study of blood T cells in healthy people across ages (dated by TCRdb to about 2015). About the study as a whole: In model experiments, roughly one uniquely barcoded TCR beta cDNA molecule per two T cells was captured by template switching. The study measured age-related changes in TCR beta repertoire diversity using deep sequencing normalized with unique cDNA molecular identifiers. The donors were split into four age groups: young (average around 15 years), middle-aged (39), aged (about 62) and long-lived (approximately 80). To avoid experimental bias, donors of different ages were randomly spread across the sequencing lanes. The study analyzed two additional independent replicas of 1 million unique cDNA reads from the same blood draw for two donors, one aged 18 to 30 and one aged 80 or older. General conclusions and limits of the study: Since profiling was done on bulk unsorted PBMCs, naive and antigen-experienced compartments could not be conclusively compared. Estimates of total diversity based on one million sequenced T cells were considered lower bounds and underestimates. Compared with the aged group, the long-lived group had more naive CD4+ T cells, fewer expanded clones and increased TCR diversity, a pattern suggesting age selection. Because donor CMV infection status was unknown, age-related changes in expanded clonotypes were potentially confounded. The percentage of naive T cells measured by flow cytometry correlated strongly with observed TCR beta diversity. As age increased, observed TCR beta diversity per million T cells dropped in a roughly linear way, and a significant reduction was already evident by age 40.

Libraries came from 5' RACE. This sample was sequenced with an Illumina HiSeq 2500. A second PCR of about 6 to 11 cycles was run with a J-beta primer mix and a sample-barcoded 5' primer. A unique molecular identifier was introduced onto each TCR beta cDNA molecule by a template-switch 5' adaptor carrying 12 random nucleotides. Each sample yielded at least 2.5 million CDR3-containing paired-end reads. First-strand cDNA was synthesized from all RNA with the Mint cDNA synthesis kit, primed by a TRBC-specific oligonucleotide. All cDNA was treated with uracil-DNA glycosylase and then went through a first 18-cycle PCR with the universal primers M1SS and BC2_uni_R. In the source study's methods: For normalization, 1 million high-quality reads, each with a distinct molecular identifier, were randomly selected from each sample. Reads sharing molecular identifiers were discarded rather than binned into consensus sequences. MiTCR, run with a Q25 quality threshold and the strictest error-elimination algorithm, handled CDR3 identification, clonotype clustering and error correction. A nonparametric unseen species model with Euler transformation was used to estimate a lower bound on total TCR beta diversity. TCRdb handled the public reads itself, with Q25 trimming in fastp and clone calling in MiXCR, and kept productive beta chains. Identical CDR3 protein sequences are pooled into one entry, listed with their most common genes and DNA. The authors' filters were not applied to this entry. This sample has about 1.7 million distinct CDR3 sequences in its table, and 25% to 30% of those were observed once. In total, the top ten clones hold roughly 8% of the sample.

This clonotype showed up just a few times. There is no known antigen for this receptor. No much larger clone exists at a distance of one base, and base qualities are not known. The donors were some 39 Caucasian individuals from Russia, aged roughly 6 to 100 years, who were systemically healthy. Each donor gave 9 to 10 milliliters of peripheral blood, collected into EDTA-treated Vacutainer tubes. Ficoll-Paque density-gradient centrifugation was used to isolate PBMCs, with at least 7 million obtained per sample. Total RNA, at least 6 micrograms per sample, was extracted from PBMCs with Trizol reagent. For every donor, an aliquot of PBMCs went through flow cytometry to measure the percentages of naive CD45RAhigh/CD27high T cells. Its CDR3 holds 15 amino acids, cysteine through phenylalanine. The sequence is cut down to CDR3 DNA, 45 bases in frame from base 1. V trim: 7 bases; J trim: 9 bases; unmatched bases: 15.

The TCR comes from a woman in her thirties in good health. The chain couples TRBV12-3 or TRBV12-4 to TRBJ2-1; TRBD2 agrees with 7 junctional bases. Sequenced material: blood. The DNA is as follows: TGTGCCAGCATGTTTCAGCGGGGAGCAGCGGGTGAGCAGTTCTTC. Its protein product is CASMFQRGAAGEQFF.